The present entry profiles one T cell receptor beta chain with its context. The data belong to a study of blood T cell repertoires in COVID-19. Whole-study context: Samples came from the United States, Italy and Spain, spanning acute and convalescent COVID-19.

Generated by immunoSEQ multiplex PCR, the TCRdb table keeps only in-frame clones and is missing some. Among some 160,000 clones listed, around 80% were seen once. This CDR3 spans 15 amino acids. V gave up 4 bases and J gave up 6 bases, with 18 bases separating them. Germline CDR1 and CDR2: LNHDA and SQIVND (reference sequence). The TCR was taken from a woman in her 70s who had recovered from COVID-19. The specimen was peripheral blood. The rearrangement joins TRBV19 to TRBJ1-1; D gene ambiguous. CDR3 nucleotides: TGTGCCAGTAGTACCCCATTAAGGCGGATCGCTGAAGCTTTCTTT. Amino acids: CASSTPLRRIAEAFF. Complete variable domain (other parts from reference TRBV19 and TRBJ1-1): DGGITQSPKYLFRKEGQNVTLSCEQNLNHDAMYWYRQDPGQGLRLIYYSQIVNDFQKGDIAEGYSVSREKKESFPLTVTSAQKNPTAFYLCASSTPLRRIAEAFFGQGTRLTVV.